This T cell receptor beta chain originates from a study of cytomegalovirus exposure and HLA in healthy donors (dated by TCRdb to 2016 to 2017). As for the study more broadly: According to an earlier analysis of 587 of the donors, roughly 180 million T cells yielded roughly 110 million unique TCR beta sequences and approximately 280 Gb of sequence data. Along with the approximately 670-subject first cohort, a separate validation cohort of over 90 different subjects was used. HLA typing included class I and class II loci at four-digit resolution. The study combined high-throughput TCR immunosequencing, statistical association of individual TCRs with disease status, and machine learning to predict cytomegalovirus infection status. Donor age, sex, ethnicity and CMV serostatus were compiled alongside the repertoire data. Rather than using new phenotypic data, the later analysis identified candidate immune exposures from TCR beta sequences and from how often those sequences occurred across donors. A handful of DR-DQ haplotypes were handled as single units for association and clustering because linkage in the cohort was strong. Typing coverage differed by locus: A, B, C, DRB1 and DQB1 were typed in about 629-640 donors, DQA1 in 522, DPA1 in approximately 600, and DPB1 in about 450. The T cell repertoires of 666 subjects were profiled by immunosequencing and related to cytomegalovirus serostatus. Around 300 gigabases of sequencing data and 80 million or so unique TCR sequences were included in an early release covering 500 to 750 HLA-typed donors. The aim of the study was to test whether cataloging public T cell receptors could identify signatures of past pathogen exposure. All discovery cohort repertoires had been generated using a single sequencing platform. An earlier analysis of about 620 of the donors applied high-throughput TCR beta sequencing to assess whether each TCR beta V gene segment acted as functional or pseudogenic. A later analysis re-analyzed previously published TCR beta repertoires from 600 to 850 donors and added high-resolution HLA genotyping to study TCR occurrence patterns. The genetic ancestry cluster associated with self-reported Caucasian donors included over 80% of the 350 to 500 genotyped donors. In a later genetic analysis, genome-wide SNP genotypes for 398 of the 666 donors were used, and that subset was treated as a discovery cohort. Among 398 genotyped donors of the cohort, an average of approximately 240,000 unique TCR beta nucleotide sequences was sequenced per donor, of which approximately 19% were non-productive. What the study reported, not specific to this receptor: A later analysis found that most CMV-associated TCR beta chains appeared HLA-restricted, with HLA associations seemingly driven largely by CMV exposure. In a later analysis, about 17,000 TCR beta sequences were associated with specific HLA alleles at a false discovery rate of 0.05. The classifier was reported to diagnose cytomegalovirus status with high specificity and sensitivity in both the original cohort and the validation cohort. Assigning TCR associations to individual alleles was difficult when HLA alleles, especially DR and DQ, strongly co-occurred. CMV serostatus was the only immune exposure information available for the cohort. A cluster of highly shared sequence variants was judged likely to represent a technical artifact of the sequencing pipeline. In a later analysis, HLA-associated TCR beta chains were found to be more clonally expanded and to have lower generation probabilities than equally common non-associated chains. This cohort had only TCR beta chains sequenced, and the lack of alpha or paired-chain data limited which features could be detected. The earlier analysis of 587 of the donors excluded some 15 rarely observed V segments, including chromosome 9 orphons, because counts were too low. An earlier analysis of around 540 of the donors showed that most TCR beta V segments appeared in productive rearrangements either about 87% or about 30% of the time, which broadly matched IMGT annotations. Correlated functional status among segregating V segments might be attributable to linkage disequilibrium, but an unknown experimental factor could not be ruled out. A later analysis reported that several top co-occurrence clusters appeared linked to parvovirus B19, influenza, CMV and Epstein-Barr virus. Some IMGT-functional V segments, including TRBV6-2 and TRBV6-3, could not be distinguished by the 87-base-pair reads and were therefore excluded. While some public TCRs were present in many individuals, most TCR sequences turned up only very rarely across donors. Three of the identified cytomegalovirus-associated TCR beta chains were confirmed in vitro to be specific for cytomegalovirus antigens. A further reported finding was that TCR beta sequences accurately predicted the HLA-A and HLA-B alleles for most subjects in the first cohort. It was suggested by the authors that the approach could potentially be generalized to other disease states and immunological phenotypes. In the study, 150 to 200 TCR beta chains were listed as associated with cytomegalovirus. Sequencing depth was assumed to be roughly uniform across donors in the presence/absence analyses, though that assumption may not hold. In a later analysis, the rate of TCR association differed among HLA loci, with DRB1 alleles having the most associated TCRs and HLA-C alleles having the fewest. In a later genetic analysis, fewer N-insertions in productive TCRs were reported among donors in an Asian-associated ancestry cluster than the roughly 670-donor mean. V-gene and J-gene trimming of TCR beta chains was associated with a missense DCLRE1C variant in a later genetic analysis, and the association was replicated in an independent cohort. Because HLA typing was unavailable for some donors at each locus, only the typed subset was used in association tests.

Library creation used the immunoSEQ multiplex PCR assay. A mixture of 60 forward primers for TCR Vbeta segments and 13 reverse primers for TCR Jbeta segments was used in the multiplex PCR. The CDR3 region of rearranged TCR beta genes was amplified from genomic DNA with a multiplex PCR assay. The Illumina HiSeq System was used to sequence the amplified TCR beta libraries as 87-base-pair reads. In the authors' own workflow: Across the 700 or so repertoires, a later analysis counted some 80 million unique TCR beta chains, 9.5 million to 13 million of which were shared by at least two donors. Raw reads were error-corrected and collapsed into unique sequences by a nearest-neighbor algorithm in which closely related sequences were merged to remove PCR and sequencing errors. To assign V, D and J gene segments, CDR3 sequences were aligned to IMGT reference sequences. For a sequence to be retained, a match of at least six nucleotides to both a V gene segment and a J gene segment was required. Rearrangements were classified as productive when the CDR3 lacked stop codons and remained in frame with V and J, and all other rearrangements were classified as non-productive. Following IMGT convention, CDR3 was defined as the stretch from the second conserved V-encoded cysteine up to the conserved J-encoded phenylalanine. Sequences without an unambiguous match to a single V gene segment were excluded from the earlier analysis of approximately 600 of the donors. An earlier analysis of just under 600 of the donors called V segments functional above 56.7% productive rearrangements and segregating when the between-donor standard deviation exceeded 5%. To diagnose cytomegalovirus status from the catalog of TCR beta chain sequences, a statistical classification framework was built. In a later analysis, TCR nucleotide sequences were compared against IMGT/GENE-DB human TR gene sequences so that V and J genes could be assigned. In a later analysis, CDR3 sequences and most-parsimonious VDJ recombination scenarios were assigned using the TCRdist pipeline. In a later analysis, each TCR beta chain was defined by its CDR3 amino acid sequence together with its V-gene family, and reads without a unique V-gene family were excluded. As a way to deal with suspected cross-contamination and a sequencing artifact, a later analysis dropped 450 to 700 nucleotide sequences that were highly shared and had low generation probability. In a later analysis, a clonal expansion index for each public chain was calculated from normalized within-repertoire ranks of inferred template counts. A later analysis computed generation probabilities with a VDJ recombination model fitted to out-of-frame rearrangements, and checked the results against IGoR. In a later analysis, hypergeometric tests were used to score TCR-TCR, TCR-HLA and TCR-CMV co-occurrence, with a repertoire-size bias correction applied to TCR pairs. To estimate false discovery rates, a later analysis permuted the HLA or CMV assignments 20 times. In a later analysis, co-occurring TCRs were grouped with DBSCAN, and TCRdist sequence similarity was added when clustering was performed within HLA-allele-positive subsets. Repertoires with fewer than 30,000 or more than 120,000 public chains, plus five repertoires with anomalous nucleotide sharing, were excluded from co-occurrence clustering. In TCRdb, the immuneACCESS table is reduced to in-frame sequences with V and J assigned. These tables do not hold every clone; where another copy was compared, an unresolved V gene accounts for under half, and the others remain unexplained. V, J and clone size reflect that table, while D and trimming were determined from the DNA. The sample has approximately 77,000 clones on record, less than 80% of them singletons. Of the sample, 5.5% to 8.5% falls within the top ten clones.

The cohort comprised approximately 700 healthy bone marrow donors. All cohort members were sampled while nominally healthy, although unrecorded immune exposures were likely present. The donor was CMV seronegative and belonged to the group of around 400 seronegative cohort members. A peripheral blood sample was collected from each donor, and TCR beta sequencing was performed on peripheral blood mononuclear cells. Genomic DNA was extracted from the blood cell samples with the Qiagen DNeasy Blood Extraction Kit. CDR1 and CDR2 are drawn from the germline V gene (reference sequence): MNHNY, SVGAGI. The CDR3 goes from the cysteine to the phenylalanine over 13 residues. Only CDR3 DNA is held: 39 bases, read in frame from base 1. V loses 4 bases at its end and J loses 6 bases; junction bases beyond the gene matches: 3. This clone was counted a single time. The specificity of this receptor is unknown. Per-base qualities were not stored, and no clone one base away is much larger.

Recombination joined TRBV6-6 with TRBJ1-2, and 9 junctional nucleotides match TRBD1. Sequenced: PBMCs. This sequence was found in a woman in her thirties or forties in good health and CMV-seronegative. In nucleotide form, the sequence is TGTGCCAGCAGTTTCCGGACAGGGGATGGCTACACCTTC. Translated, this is CASSFRTGDGYTF.